Sequencing of this T cell receptor (beta chain) was carried out in a study of cytomegalovirus exposure and HLA in healthy donors. The PCR was carried out with 60 Vbeta primers and 13 Jbeta primers. Assay used: immunoSEQ multiplex PCR; TCRdb lists only in-frame clones, some missing. The sample yields tens of thousands of clones, roughly 83% seen once. Study-wide findings and caveats: A later analysis appeared to link common viral pathogens to several of the most significant clusters. Association of 16,951 TCR beta sequences with HLA alleles was found at 0.05 false discovery rate in a later analysis.

Worth noting for this clone: Antigen specificity is unknown.

J gave up 0 bases and V 5 bases, and 1 base lay outside the gene matches. The CDR3 covers 14 residues. CDR1 SNHLY and CDR2 FYNNEI come from the germline V gene. The sequence came from a man in his late teens or twenties in good health and CMV-seronegative. Material for sequencing was PBMCs. V gene TRBV2 combines with J gene TRBJ2-7; 10 bases align to TRBD1. CDR3 sequence: CASSRDRGSYEQYF. The CDR3 DNA follows: TGTGCCAGCAGTAGGGACAGGGGCTCCTACGAGCAGTACTTC.